This T cell receptor (beta chain) derives from a study of blood T cell repertoires in COVID-19 (dated by TCRdb to about 2020). Regarding the complete study: Samples covering the acute and convalescent phases of COVID-19 were provided by collaborators in the United States, Italy and Spain. The prospective study material was composed of cDNA or gDNA derived from T cells, B-cell-depleted T cells, or PBMCs. Subjects who had been exposed to COVID-19, were actively infected with it, or had recovered from it provided the deeply sampled blood TCRbeta repertoires that made up the dataset. The repertoires were made available in a free public database intended to serve as a resource for research on the immune response to SARS-CoV-2. The samples were drawn from the first 160 participants of the ongoing ImmuneRACE study and from 950 to 1,500 subjects provided by 6 global collaborators. Sample metadata almost always included a de-identified subject ID, COVID-19 status, age in years and sex. HLA class I and class II types, where available, came from metadata supplied by the sample provider rather than from assay-based typing. General study outcomes and caveats: Clinical and demographic metadata were provided uncurated, with the amount varying by source and participant.

TCRbeta CDR3 regions were amplified from genomic DNA by means of the immunoSEQ Assay, a bias-controlled multiplex PCR. As for the original processing: The number of nucleated cells in each sample was estimated by amplification of reference gene primers within the assay. To quantify the absolute abundance of each unique TCRbeta CDR3 rearrangement, sequence reads were collapsed and filtered. For each sample, productive Simpson clonality was calculated by taking the square root of Simpson's diversity index across productive rearrangements. TCRdb's version of the immuneACCESS table is confined to in-frame rearrangements and falls short of the full clone set. An unresolved V gene accounts for under half of the shortfall where checked; the remainder is of unknown origin. The V and J calls and the clone size are those of that table, but D and trimming were determined from the DNA. Present in this sample are about 170,000 clones, under 90% of which were seen just once. The ten largest clones capture less than 15% of the sample.

Comments on this clone: The antigen this receptor binds is unknown. Within one base of it there is no much larger clone, and no base qualities were kept.

CDR1 is given as MGHRA and CDR2 as YSYEKL, both from the germline V gene. The germline V and J ends show losses of 4 bases and 2 bases respectively, and no gene match explains 13 bases of the junction. Reading from cysteine to phenylalanine, the CDR3 counts 17 amino acids. Kept here is only the CDR3 DNA, which spans 51 bases and is read in frame from base 1. In the prospective study, participants were about 18 to 95 years old, resided in about two dozen geographic areas of the United States, and were enrolled through a virtual design. In the prospective study, participants were assigned to cohorts based on the clinical history participants reported in a screening survey and a study questionnaire. Recovered participants in ImmuneRACE Cohort 3 were defined by two consecutive negative NP/OP PCR tests, clearance by a healthcare professional, or resolution of symptoms. In the prospective study, whole blood, serum and a nasopharyngeal or oropharyngeal swab were collected from each participant by mobile phlebotomists. Participants in the prospective study had the option to provide additional blood draws and questionnaires over a 2-month period. Before DNA extraction, prospective study blood samples were shipped either frozen or at room temperature.

The sequence was collected from a man aged 45-60 years who had recovered from COVID-19. This chain is built from TRBV4-1 and TRBJ1-2; TRBD1 matches 7 bases in the middle. What was sequenced was PBMCs or T cells enriched from blood (not recorded which). The DNA sequence is TGCGCCAGCAGCCGCCCGAGGGGGCGAATCTCCAACTATGGCTACACCTTC. Translated, it reads CASSRPRGRISNYGYTF.